This is a list of T cell receptor beta chains from one sample in a study. TCRdb itself ran the 5' RACE reads through MiXCR, one entry per CDR3 protein. Of 35,000 to 50,000 distinct CDR3 sequences listed, about 32% are singletons. Sequences were obtained from tumor-infiltrating memory CD4+ T cells sorted from the breast tumor. These receptors all stem from a female donor with breast cancer. Each CDR3 is given with its conserved first and last residue. The D gene is left open where the match is weak. For some rows the clone size is stated as once, few or many, or as a class when expanded; others skip it.

DNA	CDR3	size	J	V	D
TGTGCCAGCAGTCGAATAGACAGTCCTAACGAGCAGTACTTC	CASSRIDSPNEQYF	-	TRBJ2-7	TRBV27	-
TGTGCCAGCAGACCGGGACTAGTCTCCACGAACACCGGGGAGCTGTTTTTT	CASRPGLVSTNTGELFF	-	TRBJ2-2	TRBV6-5	TRBD2
TGTGCCGGTCGGCGGGGGGCAAGCACAGATACGCAGTATTTT	CAGRRGASTDTQYF	few	TRBJ2-3	TRBV2	TRBD2
TGCGCCAGCAGCTTGGACAGCTACTATGGCTACACCTTC	CASSLDSYYGYTF	-	TRBJ1-2	TRBV5-1	-
TGCAGTGCTAGTTCGGGGGACACTGAAGCTTTCTTT	CSASSGDTEAFF	few	TRBJ1-1	TRBV20-1	-
TGTGCCGGCAGCCAAGCGGGAGGAGTGGCAGATACGCAGTATTTT	CAGSQAGGVADTQYF	-	TRBJ2-3	TRBV4-2	TRBD2
TGTGCCAGCAGCTTGTCGGGGACAGGGGCTAATGAAAAACTGTTTTTT	CASSLSGTGANEKLFF	-	TRBJ1-4	TRBV7-2	TRBD1
TGTGCCAGCAGCTTAGTCAAAAAACTAGCGGGGGCGCAAGAGACCCAGTACTTC	CASSLVKKLAGAQETQYF	-	TRBJ2-5	TRBV7-9	TRBD2
TGCAGTGCTAGAGACGGTGCAGAGGCGTCTCTCCCAGAGACCCAGTACTTC	CSARDGAEASLPETQYF	-	TRBJ2-5	TRBV20-1	-
TGTGCCAGCAGCGAATTCAGGGGGTTCGGCGGGGAGCTGTTTTTT	CASSEFRGFGGELFF	-	TRBJ2-2	TRBV7-8	TRBD1
TGCGCCAGCAGCTTTATGTGGGAGTCACGCACCGGGGAGCTGTTTTTT	CASSFMWESRTGELFF	many	TRBJ2-2	TRBV5-1	-
TGTGCCAGCAGCGCCGGGACCGCCTACGAGCAGTACTTC	CASSAGTAYEQYF	-	TRBJ2-7	TRBV4-2	-
TGCGCCAGCAGCCAAGGACCCGGGACAGGGGATGGCTACACCTTC	CASSQGPGTGDGYTF	-	TRBJ1-2	TRBV4-3	TRBD1
TGCGCCAGCAGACTAACTAGCGAGTACAATGAGCAGTTCTTC	CASRLTSEYNEQFF	-	TRBJ2-1	TRBV4-3	TRBD2
TGTGCCAGCAGTTACTCCGGTCGCGGACAGGGCTACGAGCAGTACTTC	CASSYSGRGQGYEQYF	few	TRBJ2-7	TRBV6-2/TRBV6-3	TRBD1
TGTGCCAGCAGTGCAACAGGGGGCGAAAATACGCAGTATTTT	CASSATGGENTQYF	-	TRBJ2-3	TRBV6-5	TRBD1
TGTGCCAGCAGTTCCAGGACAGGGACCGAGCAGTACTTC	CASSSRTGTEQYF	-	TRBJ2-7	TRBV12-3/TRBV12-4	TRBD1
TGCAGTGCTAGAGATCATACCGGAATCTCTGGAAACACCATATATTTT	CSARDHTGISGNTIYF	-	TRBJ1-3	TRBV20-1	-
TGTGCCAGCAGTTACGTTGGCGGAACCACAGATACGCAGTATTTT	CASSYVGGTTDTQYF	-	TRBJ2-3	TRBV7-3	-
TGTGCCAGCAGCTTCCACGGGACTAGCGGGCCCTACGAGCGGTACTTC	CASSFHGTSGPYERYF	-	TRBJ2-7	TRBV9	TRBD2
TGTGCCAGCAGCTTAAGGGAGGAGGATGAGCAGTTCTTC	CASSLREEDEQFF	-	TRBJ2-1	TRBV7-3	-
TGCAGTGCTGAAAATAGCGGGGGAGTGGCCAATGAGCAGTTCTTC	CSAENSGGVANEQFF	many	TRBJ2-1	TRBV20-1	TRBD2
TGCGCCAGCAGACCCGGGGGCCCCCAAGAGACCCAGTACTTC	CASRPGGPQETQYF	many	TRBJ2-5	TRBV5-1	-
TGTGCCAGCATGAGGGGGACGGACTACGAGCAGTACTTC	CASMRGTDYEQYF	-	TRBJ2-7	TRBV12-3/TRBV12-4	-
TGTGCCAGCAGCCCGGGACCGGACGGTACGCAGTATTTT	CASSPGPDGTQYF	-	TRBJ2-3	TRBV7-8	-
TGCAGTGCTAGGGGTGGGTCAGGGAGCGACACTGAAGCTTTCTTT	CSARGGSGSDTEAFF	-	TRBJ1-1	TRBV20-1	-
TGCGCCAAGCTAGTTAGCGGGAACAATGAGCAGTTCTTC	CAKLVSGNNEQFF	-	TRBJ2-1	TRBV5-1	TRBD2
TGTGCCAGCAGCCACAGGGTACCACTTGAAGCTTTCTTT	CASSHRVPLEAFF	few	TRBJ1-1	TRBV7-9	-
TGTGCTAGCCGAATTTACCGGGACAGCCTTCCTCCCTATGGCTACACCTTC	CASRIYRDSLPPYGYTF	-	TRBJ1-2	TRBV7-7	TRBD1
TGTGCCAGCAGTTTAGTCCCAGGACTAGCGGGAGTGGAGGAGACCCAGTACTTC	CASSLVPGLAGVEETQYF	few	TRBJ2-5	TRBV12-3/TRBV12-4	TRBD2
TGTGCCAGCAGTGCTAGCGGGAGTTCAGATACGCAGTATTTT	CASSASGSSDTQYF	few	TRBJ2-3	TRBV7-9	TRBD2
TGCGCCAGCAGCTTGTTCCCTAGCGGGAGTGGTACGCAGTATTTT	CASSLFPSGSGTQYF	-	TRBJ2-3	TRBV5-1	TRBD2
TGCAGCGTTAGTACCCAAGAGACCCAGTACTTC	CSVSTQETQYF	-	TRBJ2-5	TRBV29-1	-
TGTGCCAGCAGTTTATCGCGGGAGTTGGATACGCAGTATTTT	CASSLSRELDTQYF	-	TRBJ2-3	TRBV28	TRBD2
TGCGCCAGCAGCCAAGATCGAGGGGAGATCGGAAACACCATATATTTT	CASSQDRGEIGNTIYF	many	TRBJ1-3	TRBV4-1	-
TGTGCCAGCAGCCTCCATAGCGAGCAGTACTTC	CASSLHSEQYF	many	TRBJ2-7	TRBV3-1	-
TGTGCCAGCAGCTTATTGTCACTAGCTGAAGATGAGCAGTTCTTC	CASSLLSLAEDEQFF	-	TRBJ2-1	TRBV7-9	-
TGTGCCAGCAGCTTAAGGCTAGCGGGAGTAGGCGGATGCAATGAGCAGTTCTTC	CASSLRLAGVGGCNEQFF	-	TRBJ2-1	TRBV11-2	TRBD2
TGTGCCAGCAGCCTTAAACGGACAGGGCATGAAAAACTGCTTTTT	CASSLKRTGHEKLLF	-	TRBJ1-4	TRBV7-9	TRBD1
TGTGCCAGCGAAAGAACCGGGACAGCCGCTGAAGCTTTCTTT	CASERTGTAAEAFF	few	TRBJ1-1	TRBV11-2	TRBD1
TGTGCCAGCAGTGTGGGTCCCTATGGCTACACCTTC	CASSVGPYGYTF	-	TRBJ1-2	TRBV6-2/TRBV6-3	-
TGCAGTGCTCCTCACAGGGCACCGGAGACCCAGTACTTC	CSAPHRAPETQYF	-	TRBJ2-5	TRBV20-1	-
TGCGCCAGCAGCCCAGGACAGGGGGCGCAACAAGAGACCCAGTACTTC	CASSPGQGAQQETQYF	-	TRBJ2-5	TRBV5-1	TRBD1
TGCGCCAGCCGAGGAGAGTACGAGCAGTACTTC	CASRGEYEQYF	-	TRBJ2-7	TRBV10-2	-
TGTGCCAGCAGCGTGTTGGCTAGCGGCCCCCTAGGCTACGAGCAGTACTTC	CASSVLASGPLGYEQYF	many	TRBJ2-7	TRBV12-3/TRBV12-4	TRBD2
TGTGCCAGCAATGGAGGGGATGGCACCGGGGAGCTGTTTTTT	CASNGGDGTGELFF	-	TRBJ2-2	TRBV9	-
TGTGCCAGCAGCAAAGGAGGGGAGGGATTGAACACCGGGGAGCTGTTTTTT	CASSKGGEGLNTGELFF	-	TRBJ2-2	TRBV21-1	-
TGCGCCAGCAGCTTGGAAACAGACACTGAAGCTTTCTTT	CASSLETDTEAFF	-	TRBJ1-1	TRBV5-1	-
TGCGCCAGCAGCCAGGGACAGGGAAACGGGGAGCTGTTTTTT	CASSQGQGNGELFF	many	TRBJ2-2	TRBV5-1	TRBD1
TGCGCCAGTACCGGGTCTTCGACCTACGAGCAGTACTTC	CASTGSSTYEQYF	-	TRBJ2-7	TRBV5-1	-
TGTGCCAGCAGTTACTCGAGTGGGACTAGCCTCGCCTACGAGCAGTACTTC	CASSYSSGTSLAYEQYF	medium-sized	TRBJ2-7	TRBV6-2/TRBV6-3	TRBD2
TGCGCCAGCAGCTCCCAGGGGGTTGCCTACGAGCAGTACTTC	CASSSQGVAYEQYF	medium-sized	TRBJ2-7	TRBV5-1	TRBD1
TGTGCCAGCAGCCCCGGCGGACAACGTAACTATGGCTACACCTTC	CASSPGGQRNYGYTF	-	TRBJ1-2	TRBV25-1	-
TGTGCCACCAGCTTCCGGGGGGCCGGCACCGGGGAGCTGTTTTTT	CATSFRGAGTGELFF	few	TRBJ2-2	TRBV15	-
TGTGCCAGCAGCCAAGCCTACGAGCAGTACTTC	CASSQAYEQYF	many	TRBJ2-7	TRBV3-1	-
TGTGCCAGCAGTCTCCCGGGACATGGAGGGCGGGCTTTCTTT	CASSLPGHGGRAFF	-	TRBJ1-1	TRBV28	-
TGTGCCAGCAGCGGGACAAATGAGCAGTTCTTC	CASSGTNEQFF	-	TRBJ2-1	TRBV7-9	-